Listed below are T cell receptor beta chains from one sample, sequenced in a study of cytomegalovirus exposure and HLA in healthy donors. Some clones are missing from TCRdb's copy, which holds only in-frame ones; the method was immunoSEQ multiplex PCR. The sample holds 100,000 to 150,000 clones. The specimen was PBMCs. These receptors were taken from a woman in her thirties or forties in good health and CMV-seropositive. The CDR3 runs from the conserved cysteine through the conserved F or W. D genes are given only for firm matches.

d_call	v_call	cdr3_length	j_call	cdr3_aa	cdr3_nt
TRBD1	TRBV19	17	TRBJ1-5	CASTRSPGQANNQPQHF	TGTGCCAGTACCCGATCCCCGGGACAGGCTAACAATCAGCCCCAGCATTTT
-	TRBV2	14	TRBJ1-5	CASSATGTNQPQHF	TGTGCCAGCAGTGCAACAGGAACCAATCAGCCCCAGCATTTT
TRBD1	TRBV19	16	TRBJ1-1	CASRLRTGGVNTEAFF	TGTGCCAGTAGACTAAGGACAGGCGGGGTGAACACTGAAGCTTTCTTT
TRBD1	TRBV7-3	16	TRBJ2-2	CASSLQGAANTGELFF	TGTGCCAGCAGCCTGCAGGGGGCCGCGAACACCGGGGAGCTGTTTTTT
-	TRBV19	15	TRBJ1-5	CASSPGVRGNQPQHF	TGTGCCAGTAGCCCGGGAGTAAGGGGCAATCAGCCCCAGCATTTT
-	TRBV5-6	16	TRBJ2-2	CASSAMGAVVTGELFF	TGTGCCAGCAGCGCCATGGGGGCGGTCGTCACCGGGGAGCTGTTTTTT
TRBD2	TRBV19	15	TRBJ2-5	CASSSGAGAGETQYF	TGTGCCAGTAGTAGTGGAGCGGGAGCAGGGGAGACCCAGTACTTC
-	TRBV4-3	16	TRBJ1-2	CASSPTAGYINYGYTF	TGCGCCAGCAGCCCCACCGCCGGTTATATTAACTATGGCTACACCTTC
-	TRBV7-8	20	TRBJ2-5	CASSLASNPVRQVLRETQYF	TGTGCCAGCAGCTTAGCGTCCAATCCAGTACGACAGGTTTTACGGGAGACCCAGTACTTC
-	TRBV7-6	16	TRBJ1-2	CASSLNPGGSINGYTF	TGTGCCAGCAGCTTAAACCCGGGTGGTTCGATCAATGGCTACACCTTC
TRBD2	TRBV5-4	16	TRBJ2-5	CASSLTTSGRLKTQYF	TGTGCCAGCAGCCTAACGACTAGCGGGAGATTAAAGACCCAGTACTTC
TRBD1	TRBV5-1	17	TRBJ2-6	CASSPVGRGSGANVLTF	TGCGCCAGCAGCCCTGTTGGCAGGGGGTCAGGGGCCAACGTCCTGACTTTC
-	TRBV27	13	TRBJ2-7	CASSFPGGGEQYF	TGTGCCAGCAGTTTCCCGGGTGGTGGGGAGCAGTACTTC
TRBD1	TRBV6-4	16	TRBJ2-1	CASSHIGTGRWNEQFF	TGTGCCAGCAGTCATATAGGGACAGGGAGGTGGAATGAGCAGTTCTTC
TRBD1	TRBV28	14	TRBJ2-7	CASSLRGLPYEQYF	TGTGCCAGCAGTCTCAGGGGGCTCCCATACGAGCAGTACTTC
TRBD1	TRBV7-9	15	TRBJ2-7	CASSSWTGGSYEQYF	TGTGCCAGCAGCTCCTGGACAGGGGGCTCCTACGAGCAGTACTTC
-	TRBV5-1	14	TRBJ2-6	CASRTESGANVLTF	TGCGCCAGCAGGACGGAGTCTGGGGCCAACGTCCTGACTTTC
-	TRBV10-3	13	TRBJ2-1	CAIARENNNEQFF	TGTGCCATCGCTCGGGAGAACAACAATGAGCAGTTCTTC
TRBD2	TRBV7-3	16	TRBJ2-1	CASSLTRTSSYNEQFF	TGTGCCAGCAGCTTAACGAGGACTAGTTCCTACAATGAGCAGTTCTTC
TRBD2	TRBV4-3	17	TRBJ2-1	CASSQAITSGPYNEQFF	TGCGCCAGCAGCCAAGCTATTACTAGCGGGCCCTACAATGAGCAGTTCTTC
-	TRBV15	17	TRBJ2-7	CATSTTDSQFSSYEQYF	TGTGCCACCAGCACTACGGACAGCCAATTTAGCTCCTACGAGCAGTACTTC
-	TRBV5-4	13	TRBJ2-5	CATRRGSQETQYF	TGTGCCACACGGCGGGGCAGCCAAGAGACCCAGTACTTC
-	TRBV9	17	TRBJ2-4	CASSSPGQGTAKNIQYF	TGTGCCAGCAGCTCACCGGGTCAGGGGACAGCCAAAAACATTCAGTACTTC
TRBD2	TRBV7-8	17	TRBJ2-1	CASSSTKLTSGNNEQFF	TGTGCCAGCAGCTCCACAAAGCTAACTAGCGGAAACAATGAGCAGTTCTTC
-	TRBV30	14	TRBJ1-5	CAWSYGDNNQPQHF	TGTGCCTGGAGTTATGGGGACAACAATCAGCCCCAGCATTTT
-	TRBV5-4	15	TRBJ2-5	CASSLERQGWETQYF	TGTGCCAGCAGCTTGGAAAGGCAGGGATGGGAGACCCAGTACTTC
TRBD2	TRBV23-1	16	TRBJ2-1	CASSQWAREGQDEQFF	TGCGCCAGCAGTCAATGGGCGAGGGAGGGCCAGGATGAGCAGTTCTTC
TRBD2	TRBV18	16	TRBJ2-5	CASSHPGETAGETQYF	TGTGCCAGCTCACACCCGGGAGAGACAGCGGGGGAGACCCAGTACTTC
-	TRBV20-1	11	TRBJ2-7	CSARLGGEQYF	TGCAGTGCTAGACTAGGGGGCGAGCAGTACTTC
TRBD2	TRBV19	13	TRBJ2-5	CASSMGTIETQYF	TGTGCCAGTAGTATGGGGACTATAGAGACCCAGTACTTC
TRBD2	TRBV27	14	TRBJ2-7	CATAAGGLDWVQYF	TGTGCCACCGCCGCCGGGGGACTAGATTGGGTGCAGTACTTC
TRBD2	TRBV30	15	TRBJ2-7	CAWSGGLAGAYEQYF	TGTGCCTGGAGCGGCGGACTAGCGGGAGCCTACGAGCAGTACTTC
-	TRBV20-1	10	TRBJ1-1	CSASAGEAFF	TGCAGTGCTAGCGCCGGTGAAGCTTTCTTT
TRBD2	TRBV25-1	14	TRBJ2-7	CASDPPREVCEQYF	TGTGCCAGCGACCCGCCCCGGGAGGTATGCGAGCAGTACTTC
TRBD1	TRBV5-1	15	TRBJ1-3	CASSAGQSSGNTIYF	TGCGCCAGCAGCGCGGGACAGAGCTCTGGAAACACCATATATTTT
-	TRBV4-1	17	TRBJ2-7	CASSQVGLRRSSYEQYF	TGCGCCAGCAGCCAAGTTGGACTACGAAGGAGCTCCTACGAGCAGTACTTC
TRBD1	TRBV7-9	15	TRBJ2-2	CASERQGTDTGELFF	TGTGCCAGCGAAAGACAGGGGACCGACACCGGGGAGCTGTTTTTT
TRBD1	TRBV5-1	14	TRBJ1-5	CASSLEGADQPQHF	TGCGCCAGCAGCTTGGAGGGGGCAGATCAGCCCCAGCATTTT
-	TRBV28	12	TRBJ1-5	CASNVVRQPQHF	TGTGCCAGCAACGTGGTCAGACAGCCCCAGCATTTT
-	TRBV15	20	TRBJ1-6	CATSPGKSAGDGSYNSPLHF	TGTGCCACCAGTCCGGGGAAATCGGCAGGGGACGGGTCCTATAATTCACCCCTCCACTTT
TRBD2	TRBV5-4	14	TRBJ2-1	CASREWEGVNEQFF	TGTGCCAGCAGGGAGTGGGAGGGAGTAAATGAGCAGTTCTTC
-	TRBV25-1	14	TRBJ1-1	CASMRRERDTEAFF	TGTGCCAGCATGAGACGGGAGAGGGACACTGAAGCTTTCTTT
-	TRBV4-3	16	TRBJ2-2	CASSQSVGRESGELFF	TGCGCCAGCAGCCAAAGCGTTGGGCGGGAATCCGGGGAGCTGTTTTTT
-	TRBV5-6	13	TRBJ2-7	CASSRLFSYEQYF	TGTGCCAGCAGCCGCTTATTCTCCTACGAGCAGTACTTC
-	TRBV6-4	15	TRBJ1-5	CASRASAGSNQPQHF	TGTGCCAGCAGGGCTAGTGCGGGAAGCAATCAGCCCCAGCATTTT
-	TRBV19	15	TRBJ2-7	CASSIYGSSPHEQYF	TGTGCCAGTAGTATTTACGGGAGTTCACCCCACGAGCAGTACTTC